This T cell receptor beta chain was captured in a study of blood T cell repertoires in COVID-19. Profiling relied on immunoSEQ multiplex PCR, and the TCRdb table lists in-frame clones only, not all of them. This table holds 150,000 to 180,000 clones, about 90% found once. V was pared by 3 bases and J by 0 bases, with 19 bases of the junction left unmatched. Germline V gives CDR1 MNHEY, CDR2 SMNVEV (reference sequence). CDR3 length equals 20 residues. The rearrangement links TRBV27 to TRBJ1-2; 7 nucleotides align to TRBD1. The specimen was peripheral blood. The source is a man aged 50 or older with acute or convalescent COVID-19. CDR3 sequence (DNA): TGTGCCAGCAGTTTTTTGGGACAGAAGCCGGGATCGGAGACTAACTATGGCTACACCTTC. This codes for CASSFLGQKPGSETNYGYTF.